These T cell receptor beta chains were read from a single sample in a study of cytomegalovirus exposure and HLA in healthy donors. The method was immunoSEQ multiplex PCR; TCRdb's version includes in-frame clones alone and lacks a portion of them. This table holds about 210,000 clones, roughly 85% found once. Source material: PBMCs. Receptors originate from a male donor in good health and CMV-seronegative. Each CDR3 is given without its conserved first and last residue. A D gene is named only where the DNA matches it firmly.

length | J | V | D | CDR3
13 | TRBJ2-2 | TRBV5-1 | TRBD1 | ASMGQGARTGELF
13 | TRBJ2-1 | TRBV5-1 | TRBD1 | ASSLPGQGYNEQF
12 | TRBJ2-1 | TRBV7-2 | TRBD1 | ASSLRQGANEQF
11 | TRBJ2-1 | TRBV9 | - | ASSPSFYNEQF
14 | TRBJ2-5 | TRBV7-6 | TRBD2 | ASSLGVSGAQETQY
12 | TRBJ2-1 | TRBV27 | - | ASSLTLPRNEQF
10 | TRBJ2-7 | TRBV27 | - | ASRRYSYEQY
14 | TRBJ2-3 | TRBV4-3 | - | ASSQEKDRTTDTQY
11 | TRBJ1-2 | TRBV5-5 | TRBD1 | ASSLARGYGYT
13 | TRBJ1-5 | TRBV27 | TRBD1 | ASSPGTGGNQPQH
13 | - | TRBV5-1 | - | ASRYYSDSPYEQY
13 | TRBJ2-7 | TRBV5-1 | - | ASSSTGTGLYEQY
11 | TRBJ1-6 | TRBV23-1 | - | ATPTTPNSPLH
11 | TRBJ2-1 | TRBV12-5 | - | ASGLSLGNEQF
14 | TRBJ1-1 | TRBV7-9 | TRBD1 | ASSPPGGRWNTEAF
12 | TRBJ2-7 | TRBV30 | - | AWRTWRAGYEQY
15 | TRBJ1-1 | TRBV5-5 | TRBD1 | ASSPPGTGLMNTEAF
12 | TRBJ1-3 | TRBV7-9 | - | ASSSSESGNTIY
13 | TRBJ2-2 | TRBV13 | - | ASSLGLAGTGELF
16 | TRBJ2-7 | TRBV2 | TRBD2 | ASSEETSGALRSYEQY
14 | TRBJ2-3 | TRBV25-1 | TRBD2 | ASSVTSGMSTDTQY
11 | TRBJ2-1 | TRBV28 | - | ASSLSLGNEQF
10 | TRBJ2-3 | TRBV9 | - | ASSEGADTQY
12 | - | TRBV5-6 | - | ASSWTATSYEQY
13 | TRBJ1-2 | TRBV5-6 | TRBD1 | ASSLPGGAGYGYT
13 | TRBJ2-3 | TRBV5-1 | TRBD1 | ASSVRGQGLDTQY
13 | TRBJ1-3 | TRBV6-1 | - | ASSELWPSGNTIY
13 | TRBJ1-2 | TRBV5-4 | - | ASSSSGRTGYGYT
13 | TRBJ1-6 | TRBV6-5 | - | ASCPETGRNSPLH
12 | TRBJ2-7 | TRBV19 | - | ASSTVDRYYEQY
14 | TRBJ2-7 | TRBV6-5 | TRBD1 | ASSYLPTGHSYEQY
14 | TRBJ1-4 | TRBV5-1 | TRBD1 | ASSSQGQGGGEKLF
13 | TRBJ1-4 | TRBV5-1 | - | ASSSTTGKGEKLF
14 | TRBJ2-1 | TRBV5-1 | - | ASSFGTAPGYNEQF
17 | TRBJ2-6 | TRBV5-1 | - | ASSLLLTGVGSGANVLT
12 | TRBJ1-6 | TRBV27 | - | ASWGGVYNSPLH
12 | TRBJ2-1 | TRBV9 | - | ASSVGAQEGEQF
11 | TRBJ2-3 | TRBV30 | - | AWSEANTDTQY
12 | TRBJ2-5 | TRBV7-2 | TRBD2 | ASSSTSGQETQY
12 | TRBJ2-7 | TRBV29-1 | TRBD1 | SVQGGEVHYEQY
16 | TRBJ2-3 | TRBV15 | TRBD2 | ATSRDLSRGAGGHTQY
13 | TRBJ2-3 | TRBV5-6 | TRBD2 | ASSLALAGTDTQY
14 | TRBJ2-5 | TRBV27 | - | ASSLSVGEYQETQY
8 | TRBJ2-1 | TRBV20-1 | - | SASRGEQF
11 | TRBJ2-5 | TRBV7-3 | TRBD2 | ASSRGVSETQY
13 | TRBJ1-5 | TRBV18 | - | ASSPEQGSNQPQH
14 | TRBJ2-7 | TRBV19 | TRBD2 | ASSLKERGGTHEQY
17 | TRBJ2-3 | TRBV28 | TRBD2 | ASSSPIGGTSGRTDTQY
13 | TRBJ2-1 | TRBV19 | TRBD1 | ASSPWTGGNNEQF
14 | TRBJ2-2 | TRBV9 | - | ASSVRPAGNTGELF
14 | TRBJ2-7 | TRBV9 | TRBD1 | ASSLMGQGMPYEQY
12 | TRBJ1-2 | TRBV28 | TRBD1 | ASSSGTGRYGYT
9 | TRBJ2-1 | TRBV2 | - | ASSEGPEQF
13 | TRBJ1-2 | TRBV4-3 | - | ASSQDRGGSGGYT
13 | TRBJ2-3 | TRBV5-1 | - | ASSLRGYSTDTQY
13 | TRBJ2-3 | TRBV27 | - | ASSPRTGGTDTQY
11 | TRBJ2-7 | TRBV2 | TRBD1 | ASSPLDREEQY
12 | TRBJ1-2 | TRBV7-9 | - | ASSLVQGIDGYT
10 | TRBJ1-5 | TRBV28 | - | ASTPSNQPQH